The T cell receptor (beta chain) under discussion was sequenced for a study of tissue T cells after allogeneic stem cell transplantation. Study outcomes and limitations: Anatomically similar tissues had similar TCR repertoires within each patient. This small cohort was clinically heterogeneous, and sampling depth was a limitation.

Stated time point: mouse harvest day 14 after allogeneic transplant. Tail vein injection delivered 10^7 T-cell-depleted bone marrow cells and 10^6 splenic CD5+ T cells. Tissues came from B6→BALB/c major-mismatch GVHD mice at day 7 or 14. Clones were read by immunoSEQ multiplex PCR, and TCRdb kept only the in-frame ones, dropping some. The sample consists of more than 4,500 clones, roughly 31% of them appearing once. This clone was seen a few times. Its antigen is not known. Gene names and germline refer to mouse. The CDR3 goes on 1 residue after the read ends, and that part is filled in from the germline J gene. The CDR3 runs 14 residues. In germline, CDR1 is KGHTA, CDR2 FQNQQP.

Source material: skin. This chain links TRBV23 with TRBJ2-4; the table gives TRBD2 as D, unverified against the DNA. The TCR was taken from a female BALB/c mouse given C57BL/6 T cells with graft-versus-host disease after an allogeneic hematopoietic cell transplant. This CDR3 is CSSSQSTSQNTLYF. Partial CDR3 DNA: TGCTCCAGCAGTCAATCGACTAGTCAAAACACCTTGTAC.